This T cell receptor beta chain was observed in a study of regulatory T cells in long-lasting Graves disease. Arm-PCR of CDR3 regions and iRepertoire HTBI primers were the basis on which TCR beta libraries were built. TCRdb independently ran MiXCR on the multiplex PCR reads; one entry per CDR3 protein. Of more than 400,000 distinct CDR3 sequences listed, over 15% are singletons. Time point described: newly diagnosed GD, antithyroid drugs for less than 3 months. PBMC-derived RNA was used for the TCR library. This clonotype occurred a few times. The germline V gene has CDR1 SGHRS and CDR2 YFSETQ. V shed 1 base, J shed 2 bases, and the junction held 4 bases outside the gene matches. CDR3 length: 18 amino acids. The same data also contributed to another study, on T cells in Graves' hyperthyroidism and ophthalmopathy.

This clonotype originated in a woman aged 25 to 39 with Graves disease. The rearrangement joins TRBV5-1 to TRBJ2-3; 16 positions agree with TRBD2. Sequencing used peripheral blood mononuclear cells (PBMCs), obtained at new diagnosis, from a patient treated with antithyroid drugs. The CDR3: CASSLLGLAGGVTDTQYF. CDR3 sequence (DNA): TGCGCCAGCAGCTTGTTGGGACTAGCGGGAGGGGTCACAGATACGCAGTATTTT.